Described below is a single T cell receptor (beta chain) sequence and its context. Positive CCR7 selection of CD45RO-negative cells yielded the naive CD8 cells, and terminally differentiated effector memory CD45RA+ cells were excluded. There were no recent acute infections or vaccinations among the donors, who were healthy HIV-negative adults. Caucasian adults living in Nashville, Tennessee, provided all samples. This entry is derived from a study of shared clonotypes between healthy human individuals. CDR3 length equals 15 residues. In germline, CDR1 is KGHSH, CDR2 LQKENI. Trimming stripped 5 bases from V and 8 bases from J, with 16 bases between. Produced via immunoSEQ multiplex PCR; TCRdb's table is partial and in-frame only. The table lists about 2 million clones, just under 95% of them singletons.

This TCR was sampled from a man aged 18 to 29 in good health. The chain joins TRBV18 to TRBJ1-6; D gene ambiguous. The specimen sequenced was naive CD8+ T cells sorted from blood. In DNA form, the CDR3 reads TGTGCCAGCTCAGAAGGGAGATTTGGAGATTCACCCCTCCACTTT. This translates into CASSEGRFGDSPLHF.